In this sample, the clone carrying this TCR beta chain turned up many times. This record belongs to a study of Graves' ophthalmopathy and Graves' hyperthyroidism. The sequenced template was RNA, covering the TCR beta CDR3 region. Second-round multiplex PCR followed a first-round RT-PCR using HTBI primers. MiXCR was run by TCRdb on the multiplex PCR reads, yielding one entry per CDR3 protein. The table lists about 390,000 distinct CDR3 sequences, 17% of them singletons, with about 2.4% in the top ten. The CDR3 totals 22 residues. The chain recombines TRBV5-2 with TRBJ2-7; TRBD2, the table's D call, lacks a check against the DNA. TRBV5-2 is a pseudogene locus. The sequenced sample was peripheral blood. The source is an adult woman with stable Graves' hyperthyroidism. The CDR3 bases are TGTGCCAGCAAGCCGAAATGGGGGGGAATTCAAATCGGACTAGCGGGGTACTACGAGCAGTACTTC. This encodes CASKPKWGGIQIGLAGYYEQYF.